This T cell receptor beta chain was profiled in a study of cytomegalovirus exposure and HLA in healthy donors. Using immunoSEQ multiplex PCR, the repertoire was profiled, and TCRdb retains in-frame clones only, with some absent. The sample lists some 170,000 clones, approximately 84% occurring once. The study, taken as a whole, reports: TCR beta chains numbering approximately 150 were designated cytomegalovirus-associated.

For this clone: Its antigen is currently unknown.

The study drew the donors from its 120-subject validation cohort, separate from the roughly 700-subject first cohort. Specimen: PBMCs. The origin of this receptor is a young man in good health and CMV-seropositive.

The CDR3 region has the DNA TGTGCCAGCAGTTACTCATGGGGGACAGGGGAAGAGACCCAGTACTTC. Protein sequence: CASSYSWGTGEETQYF. The chain is built from TRBV6-5 and TRBJ2-5; 10 positions match TRBD1. The CDR3 extends over 16 amino acids. Trimming took 0 bases from V and 3 from J; bases not matched to a gene: 4. CDR1 and CDR2 (germline): MNHEY, SVGAGI.